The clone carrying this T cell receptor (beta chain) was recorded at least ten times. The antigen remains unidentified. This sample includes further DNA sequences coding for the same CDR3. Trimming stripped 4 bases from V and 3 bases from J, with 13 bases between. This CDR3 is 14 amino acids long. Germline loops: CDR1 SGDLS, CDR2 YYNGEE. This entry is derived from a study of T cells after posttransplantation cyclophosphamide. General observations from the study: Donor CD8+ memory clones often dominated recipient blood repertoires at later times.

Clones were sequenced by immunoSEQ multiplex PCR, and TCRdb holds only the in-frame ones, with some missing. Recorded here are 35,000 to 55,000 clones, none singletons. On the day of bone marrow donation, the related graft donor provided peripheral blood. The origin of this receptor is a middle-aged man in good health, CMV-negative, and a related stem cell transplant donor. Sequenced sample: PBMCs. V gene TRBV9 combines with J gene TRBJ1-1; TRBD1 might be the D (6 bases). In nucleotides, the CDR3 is TGTGCCAGCAGCCCTCGAGACAGGTACACTGAAGCTTTCTTT. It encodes CASSPRDRYTEAFF. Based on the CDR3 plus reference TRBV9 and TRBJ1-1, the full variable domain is DSGVTQTPKHLITATGQRVTLRCSPRSGDLSVYWYQQSLDQGLQFLIQYYNGEERAKGNILERFSAQQFPDLHSELNLSSLELGDSALYFCASSPRDRYTEAFFGQGTRLTVV.